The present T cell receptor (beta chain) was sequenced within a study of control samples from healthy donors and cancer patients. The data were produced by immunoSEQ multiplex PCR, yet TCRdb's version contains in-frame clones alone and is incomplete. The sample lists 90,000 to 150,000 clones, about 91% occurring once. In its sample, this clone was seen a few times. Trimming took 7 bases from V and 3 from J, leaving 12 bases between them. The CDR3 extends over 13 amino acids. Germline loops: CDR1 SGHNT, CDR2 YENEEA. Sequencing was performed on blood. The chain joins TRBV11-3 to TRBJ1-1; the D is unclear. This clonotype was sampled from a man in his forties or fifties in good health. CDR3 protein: CASTWRWDTEAFF. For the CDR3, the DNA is TGTGCCAGCACCTGGAGGTGGGACACTGAAGCTTTCTTT. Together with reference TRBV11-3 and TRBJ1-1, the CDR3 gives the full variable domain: EAGVVQSPRYKIIEKKQPVAFWCNPISGHNTLYWYLQNLGQGPELLIRYENEEAVDDSQLPKDRFSAERLKGVDSTLKIQPAELGDSAVYLCASTWRWDTEAFFGQGTRLTVV.